This T cell receptor beta chain stems from a study of shared clonotypes between healthy human individuals. Study-wide context: Aged between 18 and 49, the donors were a couple of women and three men. Researchers assigned three CD4 naive, three CD4 memory, two CD8 naive and one CD8 memory plate to each donor.

CD8 cells classed as naive were CD45RO-negative and positively selected for CCR7, excluding terminally differentiated effector memory CD45RA+ cells. Donors had no recently reported acute infections or vaccinations and were HIV-negative. Losses at the gene ends were 5 bases for V and 2 bases for J; bases not matched to a gene: 5. The germline V gene has CDR1 SGHAT and CDR2 FQNNGV. The CDR3 totals 15 residues. The method was immunoSEQ multiplex PCR; TCRdb's version includes in-frame clones alone and lacks a portion of them. Of about 750,000 clones in the sample, over 90% are singletons; the top ten hold less than 25%.

The chain uses TRBV11-2 and TRBJ2-3; the match to TRBD2 covers 9 bases. The clonotype was recovered from a man aged 30 to 45 in good health. The source material was naive CD8+ T cells sorted from blood. The CDR3 nucleotides read TGTGCCAGCAGCGCGACTAGCGGAAACACAGATACGCAGTATTTT. The encoded protein is CASSATSGNTDTQYF.